The rows below give T cell receptor beta chains drawn from one sample of a study of cytomegalovirus exposure and HLA in healthy donors. The repertoire was sequenced with immunoSEQ multiplex PCR; TCRdb's copy has only in-frame clones and lacks some. In the table there are 180,000 or so clones, around 76% of which are singletons. The sequenced sample consisted of PBMCs. Receptor source: a man aged 40-49 years in good health and CMV-seronegative. The CDR3 runs from the conserved cysteine through the conserved F or W. Fields, in order: V gene, clone size, D gene, J gene, CDR3 protein, CDR3 DNA. The D gene is left open where the match is weak. Clone size, where shown, is once, few, many, or a class for clones that have expanded.

V gene: TRBV4-3; clone size: -; D gene: -; J gene: TRBJ2-5; CDR3 protein: CASRRGSQETQYF; CDR3 DNA: TGCGCCAGCAGGAGGGGGAGCCAAGAGACCCAGTACTTC
V gene: TRBV28; clone size: -; D gene: -; J gene: TRBJ1-5; CDR3 protein: CASSLSGRGSNQPQHF; CDR3 DNA: TGTGCCAGCAGTTTATCTGGCAGGGGAAGCAATCAGCCCCAGCATTTT
V gene: TRBV6-5; clone size: -; D gene: -; J gene: TRBJ1-1; CDR3 protein: CASSSTGSMNTEAFF; CDR3 DNA: TGTGCCAGCAGTTCCACGGGGTCCATGAACACTGAAGCTTTCTTT
V gene: TRBV7-2; clone size: -; D gene: -; J gene: TRBJ1-5; CDR3 protein: CASSLVGGSQPQHF; CDR3 DNA: TGTGCCAGCAGCTTAGTGGGTGGGAGCCAGCCCCAGCATTTT
V gene: TRBV29-1; clone size: -; D gene: TRBD1; J gene: TRBJ1-1; CDR3 protein: CSVFGLRGAEAFF; CDR3 DNA: TGCAGCGTTTTTGGGCTCAGGGGGGCTGAAGCTTTCTTT
V gene: TRBV2; clone size: -; D gene: TRBD1; J gene: TRBJ2-6; CDR3 protein: CASQGGTGSSGGANVLTF; CDR3 DNA: TGTGCCAGCCAGGGGGGGACAGGGTCCTCGGGTGGGGCCAACGTCCTGACTTTC
V gene: TRBV9; clone size: -; D gene: -; J gene: TRBJ2-3; CDR3 protein: CASSVGGSQAGDTQYF; CDR3 DNA: TGTGCCAGCAGCGTAGGGGGTTCCCAAGCGGGAGATACGCAGTATTTT
V gene: TRBV27; clone size: -; D gene: -; J gene: TRBJ2-6; CDR3 protein: CASSQETGTGANVLTF; CDR3 DNA: TGTGCCAGCAGCCAAGAAACAGGGACCGGGGCCAACGTCCTGACTTTC
V gene: TRBV28; clone size: -; D gene: -; J gene: TRBJ2-1; CDR3 protein: CASSSGTQGYNEQFF; CDR3 DNA: TGTGCCAGCAGTTCCGGGACACAGGGCTACAATGAGCAGTTCTTC
V gene: TRBV9; clone size: -; D gene: -; J gene: TRBJ2-7; CDR3 protein: CASSVSGDSSYEQYF; CDR3 DNA: TGTGCCAGCAGCGTATCGGGGGACTCGTCCTACGAGCAGTACTTC
V gene: TRBV11-2; clone size: few; D gene: TRBD1; J gene: TRBJ2-2; CDR3 protein: CASSTYRGTGDTGELFF; CDR3 DNA: TGTGCCAGCAGCACATACCGCGGGACAGGGGACACCGGGGAGCTGTTTTTT
V gene: TRBV5-4; clone size: -; D gene: -; J gene: TRBJ2-7; CDR3 protein: CASSLEGSRSYEQYF; CDR3 DNA: TGTGCCAGCAGCTTGGAAGGATCCAGGTCCTACGAGCAGTACTTC
V gene: TRBV7-8; clone size: -; D gene: -; J gene: TRBJ2-1; CDR3 protein: CASLDRTFRNEQFF; CDR3 DNA: TGTGCCAGCCTAGACAGGACCTTTCGCAATGAGCAGTTCTTC
V gene: TRBV28; clone size: -; D gene: -; J gene: TRBJ2-5; CDR3 protein: CASSLQETQYF; CDR3 DNA: TGTGCCAGCAGTCTGCAAGAGACCCAGTACTTC
V gene: TRBV5-8; clone size: -; D gene: -; J gene: TRBJ2-2; CDR3 protein: CASSFMRNGAGELFF; CDR3 DNA: TGTGCCAGCAGCTTTATGAGGAACGGGGCCGGGGAGCTGTTTTTT
V gene: TRBV10-1; clone size: -; D gene: TRBD1; J gene: TRBJ1-5; CDR3 protein: CASRADRDSNQPQHF; CDR3 DNA: TGCGCCAGCAGAGCTGACAGGGATAGCAATCAGCCCCAGCATTTT
V gene: TRBV29-1; clone size: -; D gene: -; J gene: TRBJ2-1; CDR3 protein: CTILGRGAVDNEQFF; CDR3 DNA: TGCACCATCCTGGGGAGGGGGGCGGTAGACAATGAGCAGTTCTTC
V gene: TRBV7-6; clone size: -; D gene: -; J gene: TRBJ2-3; CDR3 protein: CASSGGADTQYF; CDR3 DNA: TGTGCCAGCAGCGGAGGCGCAGATACGCAGTATTTT
V gene: TRBV9; clone size: few; D gene: TRBD1; J gene: TRBJ1-2; CDR3 protein: CASSAGTVKSGYTF; CDR3 DNA: TGTGCCAGCAGCGCAGGGACAGTCAAGAGCGGCTACACCTTC
V gene: TRBV18; clone size: few; D gene: -; J gene: TRBJ2-1; CDR3 protein: CASSPVDGGNEQFF; CDR3 DNA: TGTGCCAGCTCACCAGTGGACGGGGGCAATGAGCAGTTCTTC
V gene: TRBV5-5; clone size: -; D gene: TRBD2; J gene: TRBJ2-7; CDR3 protein: CASSAPGLAGGGSYEQYF; CDR3 DNA: TGTGCCAGCAGCGCGCCCGGACTAGCGGGGGGGGGCTCCTACGAGCAGTACTTC
V gene: TRBV6-5; clone size: -; D gene: -; J gene: TRBJ2-1; CDR3 protein: CASSTYLKGSNEQFF; CDR3 DNA: TGTGCCAGCAGTACCTACCTCAAAGGGAGCAATGAGCAGTTCTTC
V gene: TRBV7-2; clone size: -; D gene: TRBD1; J gene: TRBJ1-5; CDR3 protein: CASSLGTGQRYSNQPQHF; CDR3 DNA: TGTGCCAGCAGCTTAGGTACGGGACAGCGTTATAGCAATCAGCCCCAGCATTTT
V gene: TRBV9; clone size: -; D gene: -; J gene: TRBJ1-2; CDR3 protein: CASSVGAAGGYGYTF; CDR3 DNA: TGTGCCAGCAGCGTAGGGGCAGCCGGTGGCTATGGCTACACCTTC
V gene: TRBV9; clone size: -; D gene: -; J gene: TRBJ2-3; CDR3 protein: CASSVGGAGSTDTQYF; CDR3 DNA: TGTGCCAGCAGCGTAGGAGGGGCGGGGAGCACAGATACGCAGTATTTT
V gene: TRBV27; clone size: once; D gene: -; J gene: TRBJ2-7; CDR3 protein: CASSSLGDSYEQYF; CDR3 DNA: TGTGCCAGCAGCTCCCTAGGCGACTCCTACGAGCAGTACTTC
V gene: TRBV28; clone size: -; D gene: TRBD1; J gene: TRBJ1-1; CDR3 protein: CASSSSDRGQRAFF; CDR3 DNA: TGTGCCAGCAGTTCCTCGGACAGGGGGCAGAGGGCTTTCTTT
V gene: TRBV11-3; clone size: -; D gene: TRBD2; J gene: TRBJ2-1; CDR3 protein: CASSLGTSGRAYNEQFF; CDR3 DNA: TGTGCCAGCAGCCTGGGGACTAGCGGGAGGGCCTACAATGAGCAGTTCTTC
V gene: TRBV5-1; clone size: -; D gene: TRBD2; J gene: TRBJ2-1; CDR3 protein: CASSSREAQFF; CDR3 DNA: TGCGCCAGCAGCTCTCGGGAGGCGCAGTTCTTC
V gene: TRBV7-8; clone size: -; D gene: TRBD1; J gene: TRBJ2-7; CDR3 protein: CASSWTGYEQYF; CDR3 DNA: TGTGCCAGCAGCTGGACAGGCTACGAGCAGTACTTC
V gene: TRBV7-9; clone size: -; D gene: TRBD2; J gene: TRBJ2-2; CDR3 protein: CASSLTGLGPGELFF; CDR3 DNA: TGTGCCAGCAGCTTAACGGGACTAGGGCCCGGGGAGCTGTTTTTT
V gene: TRBV6-6; clone size: -; D gene: TRBD1; J gene: TRBJ2-5; CDR3 protein: CATRAQGAVWETQYF; CDR3 DNA: TGTGCCACCCGCGCACAGGGGGCGGTATGGGAGACCCAGTACTTC
V gene: TRBV25-1; clone size: -; D gene: TRBD1; J gene: TRBJ2-5; CDR3 protein: CASRRTGRVETQYF; CDR3 DNA: TGTGCCAGCAGGCGGACAGGGCGGGTAGAGACCCAGTACTTC
V gene: TRBV18; clone size: -; D gene: TRBD2; J gene: TRBJ2-1; CDR3 protein: CASSPSLAGVSEQFF; CDR3 DNA: TGTGCCAGCTCACCCTCGCTAGCGGGGGTCAGTGAGCAGTTCTTC
V gene: TRBV27; clone size: -; D gene: -; J gene: TRBJ2-7; CDR3 protein: CASSFEGPGSVEQYF; CDR3 DNA: TGTGCCAGCAGTTTTGAGGGTCCTGGGTCCGTCGAGCAGTACTTC
V gene: TRBV2; clone size: -; D gene: TRBD1; J gene: TRBJ1-5; CDR3 protein: CASRDSGQPQHF; CDR3 DNA: TGTGCCAGCCGGGACAGCGGTCAGCCCCAGCATTTT
V gene: TRBV9; clone size: few; D gene: TRBD2; J gene: TRBJ2-5; CDR3 protein: CASSVAHGGGVGETQYF; CDR3 DNA: TGTGCCAGCAGCGTAGCGCACGGCGGGGGGGTGGGTGAGACCCAGTACTTC
V gene: TRBV7-9; clone size: once; D gene: TRBD2; J gene: TRBJ2-5; CDR3 protein: CASSLAGGQETQYF; CDR3 DNA: TGTGCCAGCAGCCTTGCGGGGGGTCAGGAGACCCAGTACTTC
V gene: TRBV19; clone size: -; D gene: TRBD1; J gene: TRBJ2-3; CDR3 protein: CASKDRGQADTQYF; CDR3 DNA: TGTGCCAGTAAGGACAGGGGGCAAGCAGATACGCAGTATTTT
V gene: TRBV7-2; clone size: once; D gene: -; J gene: TRBJ1-3; CDR3 protein: CASSLVGPSGNTIYF; CDR3 DNA: TGTGCCAGCAGCTTAGTGGGGCCCTCTGGAAACACCATATATTTT
V gene: TRBV28; clone size: -; D gene: -; J gene: TRBJ2-7; CDR3 protein: CASSLGGRLEQYF; CDR3 DNA: TGTGCCAGCAGTTTAGGAGGGAGACTCGAGCAGTACTTC